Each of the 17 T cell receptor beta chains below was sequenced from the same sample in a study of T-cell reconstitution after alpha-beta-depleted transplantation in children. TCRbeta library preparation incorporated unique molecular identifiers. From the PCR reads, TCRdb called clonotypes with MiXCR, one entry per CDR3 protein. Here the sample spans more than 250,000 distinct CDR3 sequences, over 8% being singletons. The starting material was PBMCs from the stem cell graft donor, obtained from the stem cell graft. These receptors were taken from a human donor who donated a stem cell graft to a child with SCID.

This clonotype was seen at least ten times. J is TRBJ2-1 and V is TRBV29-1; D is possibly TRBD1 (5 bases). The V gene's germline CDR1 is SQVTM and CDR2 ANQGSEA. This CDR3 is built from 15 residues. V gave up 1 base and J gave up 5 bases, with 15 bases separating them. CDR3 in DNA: TGCAGCGTTGAAGTTCAGGGAAAGCTAAACAATGAGCAGTTCTTC. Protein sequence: CSVEVQGKLNNEQFF.

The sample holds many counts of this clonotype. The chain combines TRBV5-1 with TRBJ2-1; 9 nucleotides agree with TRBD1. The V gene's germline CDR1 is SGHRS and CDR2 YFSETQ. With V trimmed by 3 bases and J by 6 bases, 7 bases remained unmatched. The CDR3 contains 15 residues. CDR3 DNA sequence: TGCGCCAGCAGCTCCCGACAGGGGGTCGGCAATGAGCAGTTCTTC. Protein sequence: CASSSRQGVGNEQFF.

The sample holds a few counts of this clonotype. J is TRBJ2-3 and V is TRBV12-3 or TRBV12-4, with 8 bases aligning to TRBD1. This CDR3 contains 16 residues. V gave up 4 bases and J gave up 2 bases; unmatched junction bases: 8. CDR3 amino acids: CASSSDDRGNTDTQYF. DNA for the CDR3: TGTGCCAGCAGTTCGGACGACAGGGGAAACACAGATACGCAGTATTTT.

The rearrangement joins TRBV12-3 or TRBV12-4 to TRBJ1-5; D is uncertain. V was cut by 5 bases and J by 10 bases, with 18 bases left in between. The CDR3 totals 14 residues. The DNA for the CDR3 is TGTGCCAGCAGTCTAGACGGCGGGATTGGTCCCCAGCATTTT. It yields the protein CASSLDGGIGPQHF.

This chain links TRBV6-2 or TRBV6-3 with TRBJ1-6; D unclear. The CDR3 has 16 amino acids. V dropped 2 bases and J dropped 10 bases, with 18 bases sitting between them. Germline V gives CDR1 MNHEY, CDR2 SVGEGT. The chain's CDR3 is CASSYEGIAFLSPLHF. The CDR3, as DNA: TGTGCCAGCAGTTACGAAGGGATCGCCTTCCTGTCACCCCTCCACTTT.

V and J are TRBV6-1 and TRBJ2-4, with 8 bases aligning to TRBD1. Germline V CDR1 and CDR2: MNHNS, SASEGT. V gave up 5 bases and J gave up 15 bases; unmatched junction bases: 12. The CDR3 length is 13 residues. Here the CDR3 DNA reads TGTGCCAGCAGTAAACCAGGACAGGGAAGGAGGTACTTC. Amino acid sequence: CASSKPGQGRRYF.

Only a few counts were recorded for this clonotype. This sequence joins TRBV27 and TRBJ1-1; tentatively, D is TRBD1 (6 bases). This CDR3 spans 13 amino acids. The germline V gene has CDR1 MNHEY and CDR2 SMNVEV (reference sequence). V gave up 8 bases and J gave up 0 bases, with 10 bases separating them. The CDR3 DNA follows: TGTGCCAGCGCGGGGGCTTTGAACACTGAAGCTTTCTTT. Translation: CASAGALNTEAFF.

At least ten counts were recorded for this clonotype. CDR3 region: CASSPLAGGYNEQFF. In nucleotides, the CDR3 is TGTGCCAGCAGTCCTCTAGCGGGGGGGTACAATGAGCAGTTCTTC. This chain uses TRBV12-3 or TRBV12-4 with TRBJ2-1; 12 nucleotides align to TRBD2. Trimming took 5 bases from V and 4 from J; bases not matched to a gene: 3. The CDR3 consists of 15 residues.

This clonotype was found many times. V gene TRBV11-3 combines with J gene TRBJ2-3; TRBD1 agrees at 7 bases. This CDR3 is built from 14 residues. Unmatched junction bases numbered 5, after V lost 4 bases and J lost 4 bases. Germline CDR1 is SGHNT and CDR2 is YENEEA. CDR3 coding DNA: TGTGCCAGCAGCTCCGGACAGGCTTCAGATACGCAGTATTTT. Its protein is CASSSGQASDTQYF.

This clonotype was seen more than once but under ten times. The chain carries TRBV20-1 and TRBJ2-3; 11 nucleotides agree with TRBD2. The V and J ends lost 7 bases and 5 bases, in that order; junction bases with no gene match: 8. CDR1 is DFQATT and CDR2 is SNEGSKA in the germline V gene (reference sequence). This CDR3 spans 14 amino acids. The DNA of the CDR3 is TGCAGTGTCGTGACCGGACTAGCGGGAGATACGCAGTATTTT. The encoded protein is CSVVTGLAGDTQYF.

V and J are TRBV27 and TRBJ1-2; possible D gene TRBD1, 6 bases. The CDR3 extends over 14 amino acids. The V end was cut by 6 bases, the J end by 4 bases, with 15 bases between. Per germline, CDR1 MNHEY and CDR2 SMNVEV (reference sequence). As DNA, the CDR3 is TGTGCCAGCAGCCCACGGGGGGGCCGCTATGGCTACACCTTC. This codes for CASSPRGGRYGYTF.

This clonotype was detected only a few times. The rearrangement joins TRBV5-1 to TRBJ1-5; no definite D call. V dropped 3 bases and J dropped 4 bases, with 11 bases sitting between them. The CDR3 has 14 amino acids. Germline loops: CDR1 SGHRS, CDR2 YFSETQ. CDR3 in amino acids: CASSSGVPNQPQHF. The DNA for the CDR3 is TGCGCCAGCAGCTCGGGAGTCCCTAATCAGCCCCAGCATTTT.

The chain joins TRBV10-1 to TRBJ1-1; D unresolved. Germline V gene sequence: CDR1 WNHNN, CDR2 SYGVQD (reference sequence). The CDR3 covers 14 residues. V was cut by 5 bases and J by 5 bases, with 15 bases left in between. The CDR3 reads CASSKSTFGTEAFF. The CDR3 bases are TGCGCCAGCAGTAAATCGACTTTCGGGACTGAAGCTTTCTTT.

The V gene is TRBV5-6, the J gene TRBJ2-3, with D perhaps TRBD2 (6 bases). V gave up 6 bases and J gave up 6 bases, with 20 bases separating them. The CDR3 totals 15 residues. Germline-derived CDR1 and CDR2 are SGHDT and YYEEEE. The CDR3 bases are TGTGCCAGCACACCGGGACTTTCCACATCGGATACGCAGTATTTT. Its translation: CASTPGLSTSDTQYF.

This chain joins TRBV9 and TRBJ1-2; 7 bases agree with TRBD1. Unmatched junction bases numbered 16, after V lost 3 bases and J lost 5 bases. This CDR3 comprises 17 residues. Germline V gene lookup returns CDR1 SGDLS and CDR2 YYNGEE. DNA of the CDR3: TGTGCCAGCAGCGCAAACCCCGACAGGGTAGTCCATTATGGCTACACCTTC. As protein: CASSANPDRVVHYGYTF.

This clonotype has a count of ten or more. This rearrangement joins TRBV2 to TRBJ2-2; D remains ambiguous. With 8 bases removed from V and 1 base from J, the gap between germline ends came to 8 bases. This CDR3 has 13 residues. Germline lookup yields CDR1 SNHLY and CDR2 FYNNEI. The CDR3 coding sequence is TGTGCCAGCCGGATGATGAACACCGGGGAGCTGTTTTTT. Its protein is CASRMMNTGELFF.

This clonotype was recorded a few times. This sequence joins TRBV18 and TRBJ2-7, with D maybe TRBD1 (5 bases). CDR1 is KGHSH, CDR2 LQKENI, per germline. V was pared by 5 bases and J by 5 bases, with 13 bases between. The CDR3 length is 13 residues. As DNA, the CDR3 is TGTGCCAGCTCAGCACAGGTAGTCCACGAGCAGTACTTC. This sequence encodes CASSAQVVHEQYF.